The 13 T cell receptor beta chains reported below all come from one sample, sequenced in a study of response to subunit inactivated influenza vaccine. MiXCR was run by TCRdb on the RT-PCR reads, yielding one entry per CDR3 protein. The sample carries about half a million distinct CDR3 sequences, about 10% recorded once. Sequencing used PBMCs from blood, obtained about 40 days after vaccination. The receptors come from a man between 45 and 60 years old who received an inactivated influenza vaccine.

This clonotype was picked up many times. This sequence joins TRBV12-3 or TRBV12-4 and TRBJ2-1; 13 bases line up with TRBD2. V gave up 6 bases and J gave up 7 bases; unmatched junction bases: 3. The CDR3 totals 14 residues. CDR3 sequence reads: CASRLAGGRNEQFF. The CDR3 DNA reads TGTGCCAGCAGACTAGCGGGAGGGAGGAATGAGCAGTTCTTC.

The gene calls are TRBV6-1 and TRBJ2-7, with TRBD2 identical over 11 bases. CDR3 length equals 14 residues. Per the germline V gene, CDR1 is MNHNS and CDR2 is SASEGT. The ends lost 6 bases at V and 5 bases at J; junction bases unmatched: 6. Written as DNA, the CDR3 is TGTGCCAGCAGCCTCGGGACTAGCGGCCACGAGCAGTACTTC. This translates into CASSLGTSGHEQYF.

This clonotype has a count of ten or more. The chain couples TRBV4-1 to TRBJ2-1; no definite D call. Trimming stripped 4 bases from V and 0 bases from J, with 16 bases between. CDR1 MGHRA and CDR2 YSYEKL come from the germline V gene. This CDR3 has 17 residues. CDR3 amino acids: CASSRFDDLSSYNEQFF. CDR3 coding DNA: TGCGCCAGCAGCCGGTTTGACGACCTAAGCTCCTACAATGAGCAGTTCTTC.

This clonotype was detected many times. V and J are TRBV12-3 or TRBV12-4 and TRBJ2-7; D is ambiguous. Trimming shortened V by 11 bases and J by 1 base, and 9 bases separated the two germline ends. This CDR3 is built from 11 residues. The CDR3 loop reads CACAASYEQYF. CDR3 nucleotide sequence: TGTGCCTGCGCAGCGTCCTACGAGCAGTACTTC.

This chain joins TRBV27 and TRBJ2-7; D is perhaps TRBD2 (5 bases). This CDR3 has 15 amino acids. V was shortened by 2 bases and J by 2 bases, with 13 bases between the two germline ends. Germline V gene data show CDR1 as MNHEY and CDR2 as SMNVEV (reference sequence). In DNA form, the CDR3 reads TGTGCCAGCAGTTTAGCCCGGGGAGCAGCCTACGAGCAGTACTTC. This sequence encodes CASSLARGAAYEQYF.

This clonotype was detected a few times. This chain connects TRBV2 to TRBJ2-3; TRBD2 matches at 9 bases. This CDR3 comprises 14 residues. Germline CDR1 is SNHLY and CDR2 is FYNNEI. V dropped 6 bases and J dropped 10; count of bases not matched to a gene: 11. This CDR3 is CASRRVAGEVSQYF. The CDR3 DNA sequence: TGTGCCAGCAGGCGGGTAGCGGGAGAGGTTTCGCAGTATTTT.

The chain couples TRBV11-2 to TRBJ2-5; D is tentatively TRBD1 or TRBD2 (5 bases each). V lost 3 bases and J 5 bases, leaving 19 bases between the germline ends. The CDR3 is made up of 16 amino acids. Germline V gives CDR1 SGHAT, CDR2 FQNNGV. This CDR3 reads CASSFTTGTRMETQYF. For the CDR3, the DNA is TGTGCCAGCAGCTTTACGACCGGGACCAGAATGGAGACCCAGTACTTC.

This sequence joins TRBV5-1 and TRBJ1-4; tentatively, D is TRBD1 (5 bases). CDR3 length: 14 amino acids. V dropped 4 bases and J dropped 4 bases, with 11 bases sitting between them. Germline V gene sequence: CDR1 SGHRS, CDR2 YFSETQ. In nucleotides, the CDR3 is TGCGCCAGCAGCCCGACAGTAGTTAATGAAAAACTGTTTTTT. This encodes CASSPTVVNEKLFF. Variable domain in full (rest from reference TRBV5-1 and TRBJ1-4): KAGVTQTPRYLIKTRGQQVTLSCSPISGHRSVSWYQQTPGQGLQFLFEYFSETQRNKGNFPGRFSGRQFSNSRSEMNVSTLELGDSALYLCASSPTVVNEKLFFGSGTQLSVL.

This clonotype was observed a few times. V gene TRBV5-1 combines with J gene TRBJ1-6, with 8 bases identical to TRBD1. The CDR3 is 15 residues long. Germline CDR1 is SGHRS and CDR2 is YFSETQ. The ends lost 0 bases at V and 9 bases at J; junction bases unmatched: 5. CDR3 bases: TGCGCCAGCAGCTTGGGGGGCAGGGGGCGTTCACCCCTCCACTTT. This translates into CASSLGGRGRSPLHF.

This clonotype was found many times. The V and J genes are TRBV7-2 and TRBJ2-7; D is unresolved. Looked up from germline, CDR1 is SGHTA and CDR2 is FQGNSA. The germline V and J ends were trimmed by 1 base and 2 bases, with 6 bases remaining between them. The CDR3 covers 13 residues. CDR3 protein: CASSLVSPYEQYF. CDR3 bases: TGTGCCAGCAGCTTAGTCTCGCCCTACGAGCAGTACTTC.

The chain carries TRBV28 and TRBJ2-7; 7 bases match TRBD1. V lost 4 bases and J lost 3; bases outside the gene matches: 3. Germline V gene data show CDR1 as MDHEN and CDR2 as SYDVKM. The CDR3 totals 13 residues. The CDR3: CASSSGQDYEQYF. In DNA, the CDR3 is TGTGCCAGCAGTTCAGGACAGGACTACGAGCAGTACTTC.

With respect to this clonotype: Relative to the germline gene, one junction end is altered; a read error may explain this. V gene TRBV7-8 combines with J gene TRBJ2-3, with D tentatively TRBD1 (6 bases). The CDR3 spans 15 residues. Germline V gene sequence: CDR1 SGHVS, CDR2 FQNEAQ. The CDR3 DNA reads TGTGCCTGCAGCTCCGGACAGTATCTCACAGATACGCAGTATTTT. Encoded protein: CACSSGQYLTDTQYF.

This clonotype showed up just a few times. The chain employs TRBV2 and TRBJ2-5; tentatively, D is TRBD1 (5 bases). This CDR3 is 14 amino acids long. Germline values: CDR1 SNHLY, CDR2 FYNNEI. Trimming removed 4 bases at V and 5 bases at J, with 14 bases between. The CDR3 DNA reads TGTGCCAGCAGTGCAGTCCTACCAGGGGAGACCCAGTACTTC. Translating it yields CASSAVLPGETQYF.